This TCR beta chain was observed in a study of blood T cell repertoires in COVID-19. Whole-study context: The study drew acute and convalescent COVID-19 samples from the United States, Italy and Spain.

Original handling: Amplification with reference gene primers provided the estimates of nucleated cell counts. Repertoires were generated with immunoSEQ multiplex PCR, while TCRdb's copy carries only in-frame clones and drops some. V, J and clone size are those of that table, while D and trimming were read from the DNA. The data contain more than 13,000 clones, about 92% of them singletons. After removal of 4 bases from V and 4 bases from J, the junction contained 12 bases not matched to a gene. The CDR3 totals 16 residues. Looked up from germline, CDR1 is LGHNA and CDR2 is YNFKEQ. The rearrangement links TRBV4-2 to TRBJ2-5; 7 nucleotides align to TRBD2. Sequences were obtained from peripheral blood. The sequence was collected from a human donor in a cohort sampled during active COVID-19. The CDR3 is CASSPELADSGETQYF. The CDR3 coding sequence is TGTGCCAGCAGCCCGGAGCTAGCGGACTCGGGAGAGACCCAGTACTTC.